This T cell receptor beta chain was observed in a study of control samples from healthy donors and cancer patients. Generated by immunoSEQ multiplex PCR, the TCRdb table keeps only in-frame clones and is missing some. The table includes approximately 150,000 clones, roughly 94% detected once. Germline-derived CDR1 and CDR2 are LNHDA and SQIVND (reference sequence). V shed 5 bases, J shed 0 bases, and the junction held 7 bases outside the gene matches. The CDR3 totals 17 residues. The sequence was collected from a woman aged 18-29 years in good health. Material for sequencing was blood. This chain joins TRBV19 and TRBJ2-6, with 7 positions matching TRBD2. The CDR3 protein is CASSPLTGGSGANVLTF. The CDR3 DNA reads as TGTGCCAGTAGTCCGCTGACGGGGGGCTCTGGGGCCAACGTCCTGACTTTC.